A single sample is the source of the 19 T cell receptor gamma chains below, sequenced in a study of fetal and pediatric gammadelta thymocytes (dated by TCRdb to between 2021 and 2023). Sequencing used an Illumina MiSeq. TCRdb reanalyzed the public reads with the CATT caller, and identical DNA sequences were merged afterwards. The sample data list approximately 1,000 gamma-chain clones, and approximately 5% of these were observed just once. Around 7.1% of the sample is in the top ten clones. The sequencing sample was made of non-Vgamma9Vdelta2 gamma-delta T cells from the thymus. According to the study, the label for this sample's cell subset or site signals: CD3+gammadeltaTCR+ thymocytes not co-expressing Vgamma9 and Vdelta2. The receptors here all came from a child who underwent cardiac surgery and was recorded as healthy.

This clone has a handful of counts. A much larger clone sits a single nucleotide away, making a read error possible. The sample holds other DNA sequences that translate to the same CDR3. The V gene is TRGV10, the J gene TRGJP1. TRGV10 is an ORF, with its function uncertain. V dropped 12 bases and J dropped 5; count of bases not matched to a gene: 7. This CDR3 has 12 amino acids. The CDR3 DNA follows: TGTGCTGCATGGGGGACTGGTTGGTTCAAGATATTT. Translated: CAAWGTGWFKIF.

By sample share, this clone is large. The chain carries TRGV3 and TRGJP1. The CDR3 spans 14 residues. The V gene's germline CDR1 is VTNTFY and CDR2 YDVSTARD (reference sequence). V lost 9 bases, J lost 0 bases, and 7 bases stayed unmatched. CDR3 bases: TGTGCCACCCTACCATATACCACTGGTTGGTTCAAGATATTT. Amino acids: CATLPYTTGWFKIF.

In its sample, this clone ranks as large (0.1 to 1%). V gene TRGV9 combines with J gene TRGJ1 or TRGJ2. This CDR3 has 12 amino acids. With V trimmed by 2 bases and J by 4 bases, 2 bases remained unmatched. Germline CDR1 and CDR2: GITISATS and ISYDGTV (reference sequence). The CDR3 reads CALWEAYYKKLF. The DNA of the CDR3 is TGTGCCTTGTGGGAGGCGTATTATAAGAAACTCTTT.

Points on this clone: Because the CDR3's place on the DNA is in doubt, the DNA is left out and the CDR3 is given as listed by TCRdb. Called V gene: TRGV1; the J gene was not called. TRGV1 is identified as an open reading frame with a role that is uncertain. The CDR3 numbers 33 amino acids, ends counted. The CDR3 reads CATWDRPGFIIRNSLAVEQHWLSQVSIGRIQHF.

This clone was picked up one time. This could be a read error, since a much larger clone is one nucleotide away. J is TRGJP1 and V is TRGV4. The J gene was missing in TCRdb and was found by matching the end of the DNA to germline. The CDR3 runs 14 residues. Per the germline V gene, CDR1 is EGSTGY and CDR2 is YDSYTSSV. DNA for the CDR3: TGTGCCACCTGGGATGACCGCACTTGTTGGTTCAAGATATTT. Amino acid sequence: CATWDDRTCWFKIF.

Within the sample, this clone is large. The V gene is TRGV2, the J gene TRGJ1 or TRGJ2. The CDR3 has 12 residues. CDR1 and CDR2 (germline): EGSNGY, YDSYNSKV. V shed 0 bases, J shed 12 bases, and the junction held 8 bases outside the gene matches. CDR3 sequence: CATWDGHLGKLF. The CDR3 nucleotides read TGTGCCACCTGGGACGGGCATCTTGGGAAACTCTTT.

This clone appeared a few times. Distinct nucleotide sequences in the sample also encode this CDR3. The rearrangement joins TRGV4 to TRGJ1 or TRGJ2. The J segment lost 4 bases and the V segment lost 0 bases, leaving 3 bases of the junction unmatched. This CDR3 contains 13 residues. Germline CDR1 EGSTGY, CDR2 YDSYTSSV. The CDR3 DNA follows: TGTGCCACCTGGGATGGGGTCTATTATAAGAAACTCTTT. Translating it yields CATWDGVYYKKLF.

By proportion, this clone is medium-sized (0.01 to 0.1%). The V and J genes are TRGV4 and TRGJ1 or TRGJ2. The J gene is not listed in TCRdb, so it was assigned here from a DNA match to germline. CDR1 is EGSTGY, CDR2 YDSYTSSV, per germline. Trimming removed 1 base from V and 3 bases from J; junction bases left unmatched: 3. CDR3 length equals 13 residues. The CDR3 protein is CATWDGAYYKKLF. In DNA form, the CDR3 reads TGTGCCACCTGGGATGGAGCTTATTATAAGAAACTCTTT.

By proportion, this clone is medium-sized (0.01 to 0.1%). The chain carries TRGV2 and TRGJ1 or TRGJ2. Trimming took 0 bases from V and 7 from J; bases not matched to a gene: 6. This CDR3 region has 13 residues. Germline values: CDR1 EGSNGY, CDR2 YDSYNSKV. The CDR3 bases are TGTGCCACCTGGGACGGGCTAAGGTATAAGAAACTCTTT. This sequence encodes CATWDGLRYKKLF.

Relative to its sample, this clone is large. The chain is built from TRGV9 and TRGJ1 or TRGJ2. Germline assignment: CDR1 GITISATS and CDR2 ISYDGTV (reference sequence). Trimming took 2 bases from V and 4 from J; bases not matched to a gene: 8. The CDR3 has 14 residues. CDR3 DNA sequence: TGTGCCTTGTGGGAGGGCGGTGGATATTATAAGAAACTCTTT. Translated: CALWEGGGYYKKLF.

By sample share, this clone is medium-sized (0.01 to 0.1%). The chain joins TRGV9 to TRGJ1 or TRGJ2. The CDR3 covers 12 residues. Unmatched junction bases numbered 7, after V lost 0 bases and J lost 11 bases. Germline V gene data show CDR1 as GITISATS and CDR2 as ISYDGTV (reference sequence). The CDR3 DNA follows: TGTGCCTTGTGGGAGGTGCATGGGGAGAAACTCTTT. Encoded protein: CALWEVHGEKLF.

This clone is judged large. This sequence joins TRGV4 and TRGJP1. CDR3 length: 14 residues. V lost 2 bases to trimming and J lost 3 bases; unmatched junction nucleotides: 3. The germline CDR1 and CDR2 sequences are EGSTGY and YDSYTSSV. CDR3 bases: TGTGCCACCTGGGATGAAGCCACTGGTTGGTTCAAGATATTT. Its translation is CATWDEATGWFKIF.

By share, this clone counts as large. The V and J genes are TRGV9 and TRGJP2. This CDR3 region has 14 residues. Germline V gene data show CDR1 as GITISATS and CDR2 as ISYDGTV (reference sequence). The V gene end was trimmed by 2 bases and the J gene end by 3 bases; junction bases not matched to a gene: 3. For the CDR3, the DNA is TGTGCCTTGTGGGAGGGCTGTAGTGATTGGATCAAGACGTTT. This gives the protein CALWEGCSDWIKTF.

In its sample, this clone is large (0.1 to 1%). The gene calls are TRGV9 and TRGJ1 or TRGJ2. Germline V gives CDR1 GITISATS, CDR2 ISYDGTV (reference sequence). V trimming: 4 bases; J trimming: 3 bases; junction bases outside the gene matches: 0. CDR3 length equals 11 residues. CDR3 residues: CALWDYYKKLF. For the CDR3, the DNA is TGTGCCTTGTGGGATTATTATAAGAAACTCTTT.

This clone is labeled as large. The chain carries TRGV4 and TRGJ1 or TRGJ2. The trim removed 5 bases at V and 6 bases at J, leaving 13 bases unmatched. This CDR3 is built from 14 residues. Germline V gene lookup returns CDR1 EGSTGY and CDR2 YDSYTSSV. The CDR3 spells CATWGRCVRYKKLF. The CDR3 bases are TGTGCCACCTGGGGGCGATGTGTACGTTATAAGAAACTCTTT.

By share, this clone ranks as medium-sized (0.01 to 0.1%). The genes are TRGV9 and TRGJ1 or TRGJ2. Per germline, CDR1 GITISATS and CDR2 ISYDGTV (reference sequence). Unmatched junction bases numbered 5, after V lost 0 bases and J lost 15 bases. The CDR3 contains 10 residues. In DNA form, the CDR3 reads TGTGCCTTGTGGGAGGTGCTGCTACTCTTT. Amino acids: CALWEVLLLF.

By share, this clone ranks as medium-sized. The V and J genes are TRGV5P and TRGJ1 or TRGJ2. TRGV5P is marked as a pseudogene. There are 13 residues in the CDR3. The CDR3 loop is CATWVELYYKKLF. The DNA for the CDR3 is TGTGCCACCTGGGTCGAACTTTATTATAAGAAACTCTTT.

This clone is medium-sized in the sample. The chain combines TRGV10 with TRGJP1. TRGV10 is noted as an ORF with a role that remains uncertain. The V and J ends lost 14 bases and 8 bases, in that order; junction bases with no gene match: 6. This CDR3 has 10 residues. Here the CDR3 reads CAPDGWFKIF. In DNA, the CDR3 is TGTGCTCCGGACGGTTGGTTCAAGATATTT.

This clone is labeled medium-sized (0.01 to 0.1%). This chain joins TRGV3 and TRGJ1 or TRGJ2. J gave up 4 bases and V 5 bases, and 5 bases lay outside the gene matches. The CDR3 spans 12 residues. Looked up from germline, CDR1 is VTNTFY and CDR2 is YDVSTARD (reference sequence). CDR3 DNA sequence: TGTGCCACCTGGGTTAAGTATTATAAGAAACTCTTT. Residues: CATWVKYYKKLF.